The clone carrying this T cell receptor (beta chain) was observed a handful of times. Per germline, CDR1 KGHSH and CDR2 LQKENI. V gave up 6 bases and J gave up 8 bases; unmatched junction bases: 12. The CDR3 covers 15 residues. TCR sequencing used cDNA made by reverse transcription of extracted RNA. Some clones are missing from TCRdb's copy, which holds only in-frame ones; the method was immunoSEQ multiplex PCR. The sample holds about 200,000 clones, more than 45% seen once. The data were taken from a study of CD8+ T cells in alopecia areata. The treatment is: oral pan-JAK inhibitor, 5-10 mg twice daily.

The material sequenced was CD4+ T cells sorted from blood, taken at week 4, from a patient treated with tofacitinib. This chain connects TRBV18 to TRBJ1-4; 7 nucleotides agree with TRBD1. The TCR comes from a human donor with alopecia areata. The CDR3 bases are TGTGCCAGCTCTCCGAGACCAGGGGGGCGCGAAAAACTGTTTTTT. It yields the protein CASSPRPGGREKLFF.